The present entry profiles one T cell receptor beta chain with its context. In the PCR, 60 Vbeta and 13 Jbeta primers were used. Data came from immunoSEQ multiplex PCR; TCRdb stores just in-frame clones and leaves some out. Found here are some 150,000 clones, roughly 79% of them singletons; the top ten hold roughly 2.1%. The entry originates in a study of cytomegalovirus exposure and HLA in healthy donors. The germline gives CDR1 SGDLS, CDR2 YYNGEE. The V end lost 5 bases, the J end lost 3 bases, and 12 bases lay between the germline ends. The CDR3 runs to 13 residues. The chain links TRBV9 to TRBJ2-7; TRBD1 might be the D (6 bases). This TCR was recovered from a woman in her 30s in good health and CMV-seropositive. The sequenced material came from PBMCs. The CDR3 sequence: CASSRDNYYEQYF. In DNA, the CDR3 is TGTGCCAGCAGTCGGGACAACTACTACGAGCAGTACTTC.